These 25 T cell receptor beta chains were sequenced from one sample in a study of shared clonotypes between healthy human individuals. This table comes from immunoSEQ multiplex PCR, and its TCRdb copy is limited to in-frame clones, with some not included. There are about 1.1 million clones in the sample; 70% to 80% occur only once, and more than 0.55% lies in the top ten. Sequencing used memory CD4+ T cells from PBMCs. Specified subset: CD45RA-negative fraction. Receptors originate from a man aged 18-30 years in good health. Some clones in this sample may be carry-over from other donors' samples.

With regard to this clone: Since a far larger clone is one base different, this is likely a read error. The same CDR3 can be traced to other DNA sequences in this sample. This sequence joins TRBV27 and TRBJ1-1; no firm D call. The CDR3 sequence is 11 residues long. CDR1 and CDR2 from the germline V gene are MNHEY and SMNVEV (reference sequence). With 8 bases removed from V and 1 base from J, the gap between germline ends came to 5 bases. CDR3 bases: TGTGCCAGCCGGAGGAACACTGAAGCTTTCTTT. This codes for CASRRNTEAFF.

The chain has TRBV2 and TRBJ1-4; perhaps TRBD1 as D (5 bases). Trimming cost V 3 bases and J 7 bases, with 15 bases left between them. The CDR3 is made up of 15 amino acids. Germline V gene sequence: CDR1 SNHLY, CDR2 FYNNEI. The CDR3 bases are TGTGCCAGCAGTGACCAGGGTAGAGGAGGTGAAAAACTGTTTTTT. Translated, it gives CASSDQGRGGEKLFF.

This rearrangement joins TRBV7-8 to TRBJ2-1; 10 bases fit TRBD2. Per germline, CDR1 SGHVS and CDR2 FQNEAQ. The CDR3 contains 16 residues. With V trimmed by 8 bases and J by 9 bases, 16 bases remained unmatched. The CDR3 DNA sequence: TGTGCCAGCTACTCGATGGGACTAGCGCTTGGGGGTGAGCAGTTCTTC. This codes for CASYSMGLALGGEQFF. Full variable domain (remainder filled in from reference TRBV7-8 and TRBJ2-1): GAGVSQSPRYKVAKRGQDVALRCDPISGHVSLFWYQQALGQGPEFLTYFQNEAQLDKSGLPSDRFFAERPEGSVSTLKIQRTQQEDSAVYLCASYSMGLALGGEQFFGPGTRLTVL.

The chain combines TRBV30 with TRBJ2-5, with TRBD1 identical over 10 bases. The J segment lost 5 bases and the V segment lost 3 bases, leaving 6 bases of the junction unmatched. The CDR3 covers 14 residues. Germline assignment: CDR1 GTSNPN and CDR2 SVGIG (reference sequence). The CDR3 loop is CAWRRTGGGETQYF. DNA of the CDR3: TGTGCCTGGAGGCGGACAGGGGGAGGGGAGACCCAGTACTTC.

The chain uses TRBV5-4 and TRBJ2-7; 8 nucleotides align to TRBD2. The CDR3 is 15 amino acids. V was clipped by 3 bases and J by 3 bases; unmatched bases: 8. Germline loops: CDR1 SGHNT, CDR2 YYREEE (reference sequence). The CDR3 here is CASSSGTRGFYEQYF. The CDR3 DNA follows: TGTGCCAGCAGCTCCGGGACTAGAGGATTCTACGAGCAGTACTTC.

V gene TRBV4-1 combines with J gene TRBJ2-2; possibly TRBD2 for D (5 bases). Germline-derived CDR1 and CDR2 are MGHRA and YSYEKL. This CDR3 has 16 residues. Between the trimmed V and J ends, which lost 0 bases and 5 bases, there was a span of 13 bases. The CDR3: CASSQDWRRGTGELFF. The CDR3, as DNA: TGCGCCAGCAGCCAAGATTGGAGAAGAGGGACCGGGGAGCTGTTTTTT.

The V and J genes are TRBV7-7 and TRBJ2-1; D might be TRBD2 (5 bases). CDR1 is SSHAT and CDR2 is FNYEAQ in the germline V gene (reference sequence). CDR3 size: 14 residues. V was pared by 5 bases and J by 7 bases, with 15 bases between. The CDR3 coding sequence is TGTGCCAGCAGCCCCGTGAGTGCGGGTAATGAGCAGTTCTTC. Its translation: CASSPVSAGNEQFF.

This chain uses TRBV29-1 with TRBJ2-2; D unclear. The CDR3 extends over 14 amino acids. CDR1 is SQVTM and CDR2 is ANQGSEA in the germline V gene. V was shortened by 4 bases and J by 0 bases, with 9 bases between the two germline ends. The CDR3 sequence is CSVGAIANTGELFF. The CDR3 DNA reads TGCAGCGTTGGGGCCATCGCGAACACCGGGGAGCTGTTTTTT.

This clone came up many times. V usage is TRBV18 and J usage is TRBJ2-1; TRBD2 matches 8 bases. The CDR3 has 16 amino acids. V trimming: 0 bases; J trimming: 10 bases; junction bases outside the gene matches: 11. CDR1 and CDR2 from the germline V gene are KGHSH and LQKENI. The CDR3, as DNA: TGTGCCAGCTCACCACCGGGGACTAGTCCCAGTAAAGAGCAGTTCTTC. This encodes CASSPPGTSPSKEQFF. Filled out from reference TRBV18 and TRBJ2-1, the complete variable domain reads NAGVMQNPRHLVRRRGQEARLRCSPMKGHSHVYWYRQLPEEGLKFMVYLQKENIIDESGMPKERFSAEFPKEGPSILRIQQVVRGDSAAYFCASSPPGTSPSKEQFFGPGTRLTVL.

In regard to this clone: A much larger clonotype is one base distant, so this may be a read error. The chain joins TRBV20-1 to TRBJ2-3; D remains ambiguous. Germline V gene lookup returns CDR1 DFQATT and CDR2 SNEGSKA (reference sequence). The CDR3 has 11 residues. V gave up 3 bases and J gave up 4 bases, with 5 bases separating them. In DNA form, the CDR3 reads TGCAGTGCTAGTGGACCAGATACGCAGTATTTT. Amino acid sequence: CSASGPDTQYF.

This sequence joins TRBV19 and TRBJ1-5; 7 nucleotides match TRBD1. Germline V gene data show CDR1 as LNHDA and CDR2 as SQIVND (reference sequence). The CDR3 length is 16 residues. The junction had 8 bases not matched to a gene; V was cut back by 6 bases and J by 0 bases. The chain's CDR3 is CASRDRRGNSNQPQHF. The CDR3 coding sequence is TGTGCCAGTAGGGACAGGCGGGGGAATAGCAATCAGCCCCAGCATTTT.

This sequence joins TRBV5-1 and TRBJ2-5; 7 bases are shared with TRBD1. CDR1 is SGHRS and CDR2 is YFSETQ in the germline V gene. The CDR3 extends over 15 amino acids. The ends lost 3 bases at V and 5 bases at J; junction bases unmatched: 10. In DNA form, the CDR3 reads TGCGCCAGCAGCTGGGACAGCTCCGGGGCGGAGACCCAGTACTTC. It yields the protein CASSWDSSGAETQYF. The full variable domain, its missing parts supplied by reference TRBV5-1 and TRBJ2-5, is KAGVTQTPRYLIKTRGQQVTLSCSPISGHRSVSWYQQTPGQGLQFLFEYFSETQRNKGNFPGRFSGRQFSNSRSEMNVSTLELGDSALYLCASSWDSSGAETQYFGPGTRLLVL.

This clone is a singleton in its sample. V usage is TRBV25-1 and J usage is TRBJ1-2; no reliable D call. The CDR3 is 14 amino acids. The V gene lost 8 bases and the J gene lost 1 base, with 14 bases spanning the gap. The germline CDR1 and CDR2 sequences are MGHDK and SYGVNS. The CDR3 nucleotides read TGTGCCAGCGCCCCCCGGACTTATAACTATGGCTACACCTTC. It codes for CASAPRTYNYGYTF.

This clone was counted ten times or more. Other nucleotide sequences in the sample specify the same CDR3. The genes are TRBV28 and TRBJ1-3; D ambiguous. CDR1 and CDR2 (germline): MDHEN, SYDVKM. With 5 bases removed from V and 4 bases from J, the gap between germline ends came to 9 bases. This CDR3 contains 13 residues. CDR3 coding DNA: TGTGCCAGCAGTCTCCCGACAGGAAACACCATATATTTT. The encoded protein is CASSLPTGNTIYF.

The chain couples TRBV5-1 to TRBJ2-1; 11 bases map to TRBD2. This CDR3 is built from 15 residues. Losses at the gene ends were 3 bases for V and 6 bases for J; bases not matched to a gene: 5. CDR1 and CDR2 (germline): SGHRS, YFSETQ. This CDR3 reads CASSWGLADINEQFF. CDR3 DNA: TGCGCCAGCAGCTGGGGACTAGCGGATATCAATGAGCAGTTCTTC.

The chain carries TRBV6-6 and TRBJ2-3; D gene uncertain. V lost 2 bases and J 7 bases, leaving 4 bases between the germline ends. The CDR3 runs to 11 residues. The germline gives CDR1 MNHNY, CDR2 SVGAGI (reference sequence). The CDR3: CASSYGHTQYF. The CDR3 DNA follows: TGTGCCAGCAGTTACGGTCATACGCAGTATTTT.

This chain links TRBV28 with TRBJ2-3; the D gene is possibly TRBD2 (6 bases). This CDR3 spans 15 amino acids. Trimming cost V 2 bases and J 4 bases, with 13 bases left between them. CDR1 is MDHEN, CDR2 SYDVKM, per germline. The CDR3 spells CASSLGGIGSDTQYF. The CDR3 bases are TGTGCCAGCAGTTTAGGCGGGATAGGGTCAGATACGCAGTATTTT.

This sequence joins TRBV6-1 and TRBJ2-7; TRBD1 or TRBD2 may be the D gene (5 bases each). This CDR3 is built from 15 residues. The V gene's germline CDR1 is MNHNS and CDR2 SASEGT. Trimming cost V 2 bases and J 0 bases, with 11 bases left between them. CDR3 sequence: CASSESRGHSYEQYF. The CDR3 nucleotides are TGTGCCAGCAGTGAATCTCGGGGCCACTCCTACGAGCAGTACTTC.

V usage is TRBV7-2 and J usage is TRBJ2-1; D ambiguous. Per the germline V gene, CDR1 is SGHTA and CDR2 is FQGNSA. The CDR3 runs 19 residues. V was trimmed by 1 base and J by 3 bases, leaving 22 bases between them. The CDR3 loop is CASSLVPDLSPSSYNEQFF. The CDR3 nucleotides read TGTGCCAGCAGCTTAGTCCCTGATCTCTCGCCTTCTAGCTACAATGAGCAGTTCTTC.

This clone was counted only a few times. The rearrangement uses TRBV12-5 and TRBJ2-5, with 9 bases lining up with TRBD2. Germline V gene data show CDR1 as LGHNT and CDR2 as FRNRAP. The CDR3 totals 16 residues. The junction had 14 bases not matched to a gene; V was cut back by 7 bases and J by 5 bases. The CDR3, as DNA: TGTGCTAGTGCCGCCCCCCGAGCGGGAGGCGGGGAGACCCAGTACTTC. Translated, it gives CASAAPRAGGGETQYF.

The chain combines TRBV6-5 with TRBJ2-2, with a tentative D call TRBD1 (6 bases). Germline CDR1 MNHEY, CDR2 SVGAGI. Trimming cost V 5 bases and J 2 bases, with 12 bases left between them. This CDR3 has 15 amino acids. The CDR3 nucleotides are TGTGCCAGCAGTCGCCTCAGGGGTAACACCGGGGAGCTGTTTTTT. Residues: CASSRLRGNTGELFF.

In DNA form, the CDR3 reads TGTGCCAGCAGACCGCCCGGGGGGCGGGAGACCCAGTACTTC. It translates to CASRPPGGRETQYF. The V gene is TRBV28, the J gene TRBJ2-5; TRBD2 is a possible D gene (7 bases). CDR1 is MDHEN and CDR2 is SYDVKM in the germline V gene. This CDR3 contains 14 residues. V lost 6 bases and J lost 5, with 16 bases in between.

V gene TRBV7-6 combines with J gene TRBJ2-2; 7 nucleotides line up with TRBD2. The V gene's germline CDR1 is SGHVS and CDR2 FNYEAQ. V shed 0 bases, J shed 5 bases, and the junction held 6 bases outside the gene matches. The CDR3 contains 16 residues. The CDR3 is CASSLAAGVGTGELFF. CDR3 DNA sequence: TGTGCCAGCAGCTTAGCTGCGGGAGTAGGAACCGGGGAGCTGTTTTTT. The full variable domain, with the rest looked up from reference TRBV7-6 and TRBJ2-2, is GAGVSQSPRYKVTKRGQDVALRCDPISGHVSLYWYRQALGQGPEFLTYFNYEAQQDKSGLPNDRFSAERPEGSISTLTIQRTEQRDSAMYRCASSLAAGVGTGELFFGEGSRLTVL.

The chain joins TRBV20-1 to TRBJ2-1; D ambiguous. The CDR3 loop spans 11 amino acids. Germline CDR1 and CDR2: DFQATT and SNEGSKA (reference sequence). The germline V and J ends were trimmed by 4 bases and 3 bases, with 4 bases remaining between them. The CDR3 loop reads CSAINYNEQFF. The CDR3 DNA is TGCAGTGCTATTAACTACAATGAGCAGTTCTTC.

The chain combines TRBV9 with TRBJ1-2; D is possibly TRBD1 (5 bases). Trimming removed 4 bases at V and 5 bases at J, with 18 bases between. This CDR3 has 15 residues. Germline V gives CDR1 SGDLS, CDR2 YYNGEE. Here the CDR3 reads CASSLDPGGIYGYTF. CDR3 nucleotide sequence: TGTGCCAGCAGCTTAGACCCTGGGGGAATATATGGCTACACCTTC. Filled out from reference TRBV9 and TRBJ1-2, the complete variable domain reads DSGVTQTPKHLITATGQRVTLRCSPRSGDLSVYWYQQSLDQGLQFLIQYYNGEERAKGNILERFSAQQFPDLHSELNLSSLELGDSALYFCASSLDPGGIYGYTFGSGTRLTVV.